The next 5 T cell receptor beta chains were all read from a single sample in a study of cytomegalovirus exposure and HLA in healthy donors. The study ran its PCR with 60 Vbeta and 13 Jbeta primers. Method: immunoSEQ multiplex PCR; TCRdb's copy keeps in-frame clones and lacks some. This table holds 90,000 to 120,000 clones, 80% to 90% found once. Sequenced: PBMCs. These receptors all stem from a woman between 18 and 29 years old in good health and CMV-seronegative.

The V and J genes are TRBV7-2 and TRBJ2-2; 11 nucleotides align to TRBD2. Germline CDR1 SGHTA, CDR2 FQGNSA. Losses at the gene ends were 5 bases for V and 0 bases for J; bases not matched to a gene: 5. The length of the CDR3 is 17 residues. CDR3 nucleotide sequence: TGTGCCAGCAGCCAGGGACTAGCGGAGTCGAACACCGGGGAGCTGTTTTTT. This codes for CASSQGLAESNTGELFF.

The CDR3 sequence is CASSLGRDRGWAFF. The CDR3, as DNA: TGTGCCAGCAGCTTAGGACGGGACAGGGGGTGGGCTTTCTTT. The J gene is TRBJ1-1, the V gene TRBV7-2; 11 nucleotides align to TRBD1. The V gene's germline CDR1 is SGHTA and CDR2 FQGNSA. The CDR3 consists of 14 residues. V lost 1 base to trimming and J lost 11 bases; unmatched junction nucleotides: 6.

The V and J genes are TRBV7-2 and TRBJ1-5, with no clear D. The CDR3 totals 16 residues. The V end was cut by 0 bases, the J end by 1 base, with 10 bases between. Germline V gene sequence: CDR1 SGHTA, CDR2 FQGNSA. CDR3 loop: CASSLALAFSNQPQHF. The CDR3 DNA sequence: TGTGCCAGCAGCTTAGCGTTGGCTTTCAGCAATCAGCCCCAGCATTTT.

The chain links TRBV29-1 to TRBJ1-3, with D possibly TRBD1 on 5 matching bases. The CDR3 spans 16 residues. In germline, CDR1 is SQVTM, CDR2 ANQGSEA. Trimming stripped 4 bases from V and 1 base from J, with 17 bases between. This chain's CDR3 is CSVATPGKGSGNTIYF. The CDR3 coding sequence is TGCAGCGTTGCGACGCCAGGGAAGGGTTCTGGAAACACCATATATTTT.

V is TRBV7-2 and J is TRBJ2-5; D call uncertain. V was clipped by 6 bases and J by 0 bases, with 23 bases between them. The CDR3 length is 18 residues. Germline loops: CDR1 SGHTA, CDR2 FQGNSA. DNA of the CDR3: TGTGCCAGCAGTACCCGGCGGCCACCAACGACCAACCAAGAGACCCAGTACTTC. Its translation: CASSTRRPPTTNQETQYF.